The next 26 T cell receptor beta chains were all read from a single sample in a study of OX40 agonist ivuxolimab in advanced cancers. The repertoire was sequenced with immunoSEQ multiplex PCR; TCRdb's copy has only in-frame clones and lacks some. This repertoire shows 60,000 to 75,000 clones, 84% found once; its top ten account for about 7.4%. The specimen was CD4+ or CD8+ T cells sorted from blood, collected in a trial of the OX40 agonist ivuxolimab. The receptors originated from an adult with an advanced solid tumor such as melanoma, head and neck, liver or kidney cancer.

This chain connects TRBV19 to TRBJ1-6; TRBD1 matches 7 bases. Germline assignment: CDR1 LNHDA and CDR2 SQIVND (reference sequence). This CDR3 is built from 15 residues. V dropped 3 bases and J dropped 9; count of bases not matched to a gene: 8. This CDR3 reads CASSITGASGSPLHF. In DNA, the CDR3 is TGTGCCAGTAGTATTACAGGGGCTAGCGGTTCACCCCTCCACTTT. The complete variable domain, with remaining parts taken from reference TRBV19 and TRBJ1-6, reads DGGITQSPKYLFRKEGQNVTLSCEQNLNHDAMYWYRQDPGQGLRLIYYSQIVNDFQKGDIAEGYSVSREKKESFPLTVTSAQKNPTAFYLCASSITGASGSPLHFGNGTRLTVT.

The rearrangement links TRBV27 to TRBJ2-7; 7 positions agree with TRBD2. This CDR3 has 14 amino acids. Trimming cost V 4 bases and J 4 bases; bases outside gene matches: 7. Germline V gene lookup returns CDR1 MNHEY and CDR2 SMNVEV (reference sequence). The CDR3 spells CASSWSGNKYEQYF. CDR3 in DNA: TGTGCCAGCAGTTGGAGCGGGAATAAGTACGAGCAGTACTTC.

The rearrangement joins TRBV5-1 to TRBJ1-3; 7 bases agree with TRBD1. Looked up from germline, CDR1 is SGHRS and CDR2 is YFSETQ. Trimming removed 4 bases from V and 0 bases from J; junction bases left unmatched: 7. CDR3 length equals 16 residues. The CDR3 reads CASSILGQFSGNTIYF. CDR3 DNA sequence: TGCGCCAGCAGCATACTGGGACAGTTCTCTGGAAACACCATATATTTT.

The rearrangement uses TRBV27 and TRBJ2-6, with D uncertain. CDR1 is MNHEY and CDR2 is SMNVEV in the germline V gene (reference sequence). The CDR3 sequence is 12 residues long. The V end lost 6 bases, the J end lost 3 bases, and 3 bases lay between the germline ends. The CDR3 DNA sequence: TGTGCCAGCAGCGGTGGGGCCAACGTCCTGACTTTC. Translating gives CASSGGANVLTF.

Only a few counts were recorded for this clone. The chain combines TRBV11-2 with TRBJ1-1; 9 positions agree with TRBD1. There are 14 residues in the CDR3. The ends lost 5 bases at V and 1 base at J; junction bases unmatched: 2. Per the germline V gene, CDR1 is SGHAT and CDR2 is FQNNGV. The CDR3 loop reads CASSPGQGNTEAFF. The CDR3 region has the DNA TGTGCCAGCAGCCCGGGACAGGGGAACACTGAAGCTTTCTTT.

The chain combines TRBV9 with TRBJ2-5; 7 bases are shared with TRBD1. V was pared by 1 base and J by 2 bases, with 5 bases of the junction left unmatched. Germline CDR1 reads SGDLS; CDR2 reads YYNGEE. This CDR3 is 15 amino acids long. DNA for the CDR3: TGTGCCAGCAGCGTATTCGGGACAGCTCAAGAGACCCAGTACTTC. This gives the protein CASSVFGTAQETQYF.

V and J are TRBV11-3 and TRBJ1-1; D unresolved. This CDR3 is 15 amino acids long. The V and J ends lost 1 base and 0 bases respectively, with 9 bases between them. The V gene's germline CDR1 is SGHNT and CDR2 YENEEA. The CDR3 DNA is TGTGCCAGCAGCTTAGGAGAGGGTGTGAACACTGAAGCTTTCTTT. Translated, it gives CASSLGEGVNTEAFF. Combining the CDR3 with reference TRBV11-3 and TRBJ1-1 gives the whole variable domain EAGVVQSPRYKIIEKKQPVAFWCNPISGHNTLYWYLQNLGQGPELLIRYENEEAVDDSQLPKDRFSAERLKGVDSTLKIQPAELGDSAVYLCASSLGEGVNTEAFFGQGTRLTVV.

Worth noting for this clone: Relative to the germline gene, one junction end is altered; a read error may explain this. The J gene is TRBJ2-1, the V gene TRBV7-7; no definite D call. Germline CDR1 and CDR2: SSHAT and FNYEAQ (reference sequence). This CDR3 contains 13 residues. CDR3 sequence: CASSLAMDNEQFF. CDR3 sequence (DNA): TGTGCTAGCAGCTTAGCAATGGACAATGAGCAGTTCTTC.

The chain has TRBV7-3 and TRBJ2-5; perhaps TRBD2 as D (6 bases). The J call is in doubt because the DNA end fits TRBJ2-7 better. Per germline, CDR1 SGHTA and CDR2 FQGTGA. This CDR3 has 14 residues. CDR3 sequence reads: CASSNSLAWYEQYF. The DNA for the CDR3 is TGTGCCAGCAGCAACTCACTAGCTTGGTACGAGCAGTACTTC.

The V gene is TRBV19, the J gene TRBJ1-1, with 8 bases fitting TRBD1. Losses at the gene ends were 1 base for V and 5 bases for J; bases not matched to a gene: 9. Germline CDR1 LNHDA, CDR2 SQIVND (reference sequence). The CDR3 consists of 16 residues. The CDR3 coding sequence is TGTGCCAGTAGTATAGGCGGACAGGGATGGCGAACTGAAGCTTTCTTT. Protein: CASSIGGQGWRTEAFF.

The chain carries TRBV19 and TRBJ1-1; the D is unclear. The CDR3 totals 14 residues. V was clipped by 7 bases and J by 0 bases, with 12 bases between them. In germline, CDR1 is LNHDA, CDR2 SQIVND (reference sequence). This CDR3 reads CASNSQGMNTEAFF. For the CDR3, the DNA is TGTGCCAGTAATTCACAAGGGATGAACACTGAAGCTTTCTTT.

V gene TRBV7-2 combines with J gene TRBJ1-1, with D hard to call. V gave up 3 bases and J gave up 3 bases, with 8 bases separating them. Germline V CDR1 and CDR2: SGHTA, FQGNSA. This CDR3 is 13 amino acids long. The CDR3 DNA sequence: TGTGCCAGCAGCTTGGTGTCAGACACTGAAGCTTTCTTT. Its translation: CASSLVSDTEAFF. Together with reference TRBV7-2 and TRBJ1-1, the CDR3 gives the full variable domain: GAGVSQSPSNKVTEKGKDVELRCDPISGHTALYWYRQSLGQGLEFLIYFQGNSAPDKSGLPSDRFSAERTGGSVSTLTIQRTQQEDSAVYLCASSLVSDTEAFFGQGTRLTVV.

In regard to this clone: The junction and the germline gene differ at one end; a read error may be behind it. The chain uses TRBV28 and TRBJ2-1; D is ambiguous. Germline CDR1 and CDR2: MDHEN and SYDVKM. CDR3 length: 12 residues. CDR3 protein: CASSPLWALQVF. Written as DNA, the CDR3 is TGTGCCAGCAGCCCCTTGTGGGCCCTTCAAGTCTTC.

V usage is TRBV30 and J usage is TRBJ2-7; D unresolved. Germline V gene sequence: CDR1 GTSNPN, CDR2 SVGIG (reference sequence). The CDR3 is 12 residues long. The V and J ends lost 5 bases and 0 bases respectively, with 8 bases between them. CDR3 loop: CAWGPSSYEQYF. CDR3 bases: TGTGCCTGGGGGCCGAGCTCCTACGAGCAGTACTTC.

For this clone: At the DNA level, this CDR3 is encoded by other sequences in the same sample as well. The chain joins TRBV4-2 to TRBJ2-3; TRBD2 matches at 8 bases. J was trimmed by 2 bases and V by 1 base; bases with no gene match: 2. The CDR3 has 15 residues. The germline CDR1 and CDR2 sequences are LGHNA and YNFKEQ. CDR3 DNA sequence: TGTGCCAGCAGCCAAGGAGCGGGGGACACAGATACGCAGTATTTT. Protein product: CASSQGAGDTDTQYF.

V and J are TRBV27 and TRBJ1-4, with a weak D call TRBD1 (5 bases). Germline V gene sequence: CDR1 MNHEY, CDR2 SMNVEV (reference sequence). This CDR3 contains 15 residues. The V end lost 6 bases, the J end lost 1 base, and 12 bases lay between the germline ends. CDR3 nucleotide sequence: TGTGCCAGCAGGATCTTGGGGGGAACTAATGAAAAACTGTTTTTT. Translation: CASRILGGTNEKLFF.

The V call is TRBV7-8, the J call TRBJ2-7, with D maybe TRBD1 (6 bases). The CDR3 runs to 15 residues. Germline loops: CDR1 SGHVS, CDR2 FQNEAQ. Trimming removed 2 bases from V and 0 bases from J, with 11 bases in between. The DNA for the CDR3 is TGTGCCAGCAGCTTACTGGACAGCTTCTCCTACGAGCAGTACTTC. This gives the protein CASSLLDSFSYEQYF.

There are a few counts of this clone. V and J are TRBV4-1 and TRBJ1-6; no firm D call. V lost 1 base, J lost 10 bases, and 5 bases lay in between. In germline, CDR1 is MGHRA, CDR2 YSYEKL. The CDR3 has 12 amino acids. The CDR3 loop is CASSQGWSPLHF. The CDR3 region has the DNA TGCGCCAGCAGCCAAGGGTGGTCACCCCTCCACTTT.

The chain combines TRBV5-5 with TRBJ2-7; 7 nucleotides match TRBD1. This CDR3 comprises 14 residues. The germline gives CDR1 SGHKS, CDR2 YYEKEE (reference sequence). V was clipped by 4 bases and J by 0 bases; unmatched bases: 4. This chain's CDR3 is CASSTRDSSYEQYF. The CDR3 DNA follows: TGTGCCAGCAGCACCAGGGACAGCTCCTACGAGCAGTACTTC. Full variable domain (rest looked up from reference TRBV5-5 and TRBJ2-7): DAGVTQSPTHLIKTRGQQVTLRCSPISGHKSVSWYQQVLGQGPQFIFQYYEKEERGRGNFPDRFSARQFPNYSSELNVNALLLGDSALYLCASSTRDSSYEQYFGPGTRLTVT.

Note on this clone: This CDR3 is also generated by other DNA sequences in the sample. This sequence joins TRBV5-1 and TRBJ1-3, with D perhaps TRBD1 (5 bases). Per germline, CDR1 SGHRS and CDR2 YFSETQ. Trimming took off 0 bases at V and 1 base at J, with 8 bases between the two ends. This CDR3 contains 15 residues. The CDR3 nucleotides are TGCGCCAGCAGCTTGGTCGGGGCGTCTGGAAACACCATATATTTT. Translation: CASSLVGASGNTIYF.

V usage is TRBV29-1 and J usage is TRBJ2-3; possible D gene TRBD2, 7 bases. Germline lookup yields CDR1 SQVTM and CDR2 ANQGSEA. The CDR3 spans 14 residues. The V gene lost 5 bases and the J gene lost 4 bases, with 16 bases spanning the gap. The chain's CDR3 is CSVYEGGWSDTQYF. In DNA, the CDR3 is TGCAGCGTTTATGAGGGGGGGTGGTCAGATACGCAGTATTTT.

The chain has TRBV5-4 and TRBJ1-2; 10 nucleotides align to TRBD1. CDR3 length: 15 amino acids. Germline lookup yields CDR1 SGHNT and CDR2 YYREEE (reference sequence). Trimming took 5 bases from V and 4 from J; bases not matched to a gene: 8. The CDR3 loop is CASRSTGGATYGYTF. In DNA form, the CDR3 reads TGTGCCAGCAGGTCGACAGGGGGCGCAACCTATGGCTACACCTTC.

V gene TRBV7-6 combines with J gene TRBJ1-1; D gene unclear. V lost 1 base and J 1 base, leaving 4 bases between the germline ends. The CDR3 is made up of 13 amino acids. Per the germline V gene, CDR1 is SGHVS and CDR2 is FNYEAQ. The CDR3 region has the DNA TGTGCCAGCAGCTTAGGCTGGAACACTGAAGCTTTCTTT. This translates into CASSLGWNTEAFF.

For this clone: At the DNA level, this CDR3 is encoded by other sequences in the same sample as well. The V gene is TRBV11-3, the J gene TRBJ2-3, with D possibly being TRBD1 (6 bases). CDR1 and CDR2 from the germline V gene are SGHNT and YENEEA. V lost 2 bases and J 0 bases, leaving 6 bases between the germline ends. The CDR3 is 14 amino acids. The CDR3 protein is CASSLTGSTDTQYF. The CDR3 region has the DNA TGTGCCAGCAGCTTAACAGGGAGCACAGATACGCAGTATTTT. Based on the CDR3 plus reference TRBV11-3 and TRBJ2-3, the full variable domain is EAGVVQSPRYKIIEKKQPVAFWCNPISGHNTLYWYLQNLGQGPELLIRYENEEAVDDSQLPKDRFSAERLKGVDSTLKIQPAELGDSAVYLCASSLTGSTDTQYFGPGTRLTVL.

The chain recombines TRBV11-1 with TRBJ2-5; either TRBD1 or TRBD2 may supply D (5 bases each). Germline loops: CDR1 SGHAT, CDR2 FQDESV (reference sequence). The CDR3 runs to 15 residues. Between the trimmed V and J ends, which lost 2 bases and 1 base, there was a span of 11 bases. The CDR3 sequence: CASSLSVGTQETQYF. The CDR3 DNA reads TGTGCCAGCAGCTTATCAGTTGGGACCCAAGAGACCCAGTACTTC. Full variable domain (remainder filled in from reference TRBV11-1 and TRBJ2-5): EAEVAQSPRYKITEKSQAVAFWCDPISGHATLYWYRQILGQGPELLVQFQDESVVDDSQLPKDRFSAERLKGVDSTLKIQPAELGDSAMYLCASSLSVGTQETQYFGPGTRLLVL.

This chain links TRBV7-2 with TRBJ1-2; 9 bases fit TRBD1. Germline lookup yields CDR1 SGHTA and CDR2 FQGNSA. This CDR3 has 15 residues. With 4 bases clipped from V and 3 bases from J, the junction kept 6 bases outside the gene matches. The DNA for the CDR3 is TGTGCCAGCAGCTGGCCGGGACAGGGTGACTATGGCTACACCTTC. It codes for CASSWPGQGDYGYTF.